Reported below is one T cell receptor beta chain. Its antigen is unknown. This entry is derived from a study of T-cell memory formation after mild COVID-19. TCRdb reanalysed the 5' RACE reads using MiXCR and keeps one entry per CDR3 protein. The data contain some 450,000 distinct CDR3 sequences, 15% to 20% of them singletons. The CDR3 extends over 15 amino acids. V was clipped by 2 bases and J by 8 bases; unmatched bases: 6. Study findings and constraints: Contracting CD4+ clones lay largely in CM and EM, with CD8+ ones residing in EMRA.

The genes are TRBV12-3 or TRBV12-4 and TRBJ2-1; 10 bases line up with TRBD2. The sequencing sample was made of PBMCs or a T cell subset sorted from them (not recorded which). The clonotype comes from a man aged 18 to 30 who had mild COVID-19 (a few samples of this study predate the infection). Cell type and time point are not known. CDR3: CASSLRSGGVDEQFF. Written as DNA, the CDR3 is TGTGCCAGCAGTTTACGGAGCGGGGGGGTAGATGAGCAGTTCTTC.